This TCR beta chain was sequenced in a study of a mutant IDH1 vaccine in newly diagnosed glioma. At the level of the study: Beginning 4-6 weeks after radiotherapy alone, or with temozolomide cycles, vaccination took place. Whole-study findings and limits: Vaccine-induced immune responses occurred in under 95% of patients.

Points on this clone: Its antigen is still unknown.

TCRdb's table, derived via immunoSEQ multiplex PCR, lists solely in-frame clones and lacks some. This table holds about 68,000 clones, less than 90% found once. CDR1 SEHNR and CDR2 FQNEAQ come from the germline V gene (reference sequence). The CDR3 is 16 residues long. V lost 10 bases to trimming and J lost 1 base, with 19 bases between them. Time point indicated: week 35, safety follow-up. The investigators gave 300 ug of mutant IDH1 20-mer peptide in each vaccine dose, together with topical imiquimod. This clonotype was sampled from a man aged 18 to 35 with glioma. This specimen was PBMCs, taken from a glioma patient whose treatment included an IDH1 peptide vaccine. The chain recombines TRBV7-9 with TRBJ2-2; weak D call: TRBD1 (5 bases). The CDR3 DNA reads as TGTGCCAACCACGTCCCTCAGGGCGGGAACACCGGGGAGCTGTTTTTT. As protein: CANHVPQGGNTGELFF.